This T cell receptor (beta chain) is from a study of STAT5B mutations in CD4+ large granular lymphocyte leukemia. The wider study: Healthy donors showed HLA-associated enrichment of the CDR3 'QG' motif. Study-wide points: No patients shared main leukemic clonotypes, though roughly 27% appeared at low frequency elsewhere. Patient CD4-sorted repertoires stayed more clonal than healthy ones after leukemic-clone removal. Compared with healthy controls (2/35), patient top clones favored TRBV06 (8/27).

Sequencing used immunoSEQ multiplex PCR; TCRdb keeps in-frame clones, though not all of them. The sample contains tens of thousands of clones, 65% to 70% of which appear only once. Points on this clone: No antigen is known for it.

Trimming removed 6 bases at V and 14 bases at J, with 17 bases between. Germline loops: CDR1 MNHNY, CDR2 SVGAGI (reference sequence). CDR3 size: 12 residues. The rearrangement joins TRBV6-6 to TRBJ2-1; D remains unclear. The sequence was obtained from a human donor in good health. The specimen was CD4+ T cells from blood buffy coats. The CDR3 loop reads CASSPGWPLKFF. CDR3 DNA: TGTGCCAGCAGCCCCGGTTGGCCTTTGAAGTTCTTC.